This T cell receptor (beta chain) was recovered during a study of blood T cell repertoires in COVID-19. Whole-study context: COVID-19 samples, acute and convalescent, were from the United States, Italy and Spain. Nucleic acid was either cDNA or gDNA, and it came from T cells, B-cell-depleted T cells, or PBMCs.

Sequenced by immunoSEQ multiplex PCR; TCRdb stores in-frame clones only, minus some. The sample consists of 150,000 or so clones, more than 70% of them appearing once. Input material: peripheral blood. The source of this sequence is a woman aged 60 to 75 with acute or convalescent COVID-19.

The CDR3 spells CSVNRGQNTEAFF. Written as DNA, the CDR3 is TGCAGCGTTAACAGGGGGCAGAACACTGAAGCTTTCTTT. J is TRBJ1-1 and V is TRBV29-1, with 9 bases identical to TRBD1. Germline values: CDR1 SQVTM, CDR2 ANQGSEA. The CDR3 has 13 amino acids. V lost 5 bases to trimming and J lost 1 base; unmatched junction nucleotides: 2.